Sequencing of this T cell receptor beta chain was carried out in a study of T-cell memory formation after mild COVID-19. Turning to the study itself: Across donors, TCR clusters were largely donor specific. General observations from the study: Day 15 to 85 contractors were CD4/CD8 balanced; later expanders leaned CD4+. The main location of contracting CD4+ clones was CM and EM, and that of contracting CD8+ clones was EMRA.

Only a few counts were recorded for this clonotype. What it recognizes is unknown. Germline V lookup: CDR1 LGHDT, CDR2 YNNKEL (reference sequence). With 4 bases clipped from V and 7 bases from J, the junction kept 4 bases outside the gene matches. This CDR3 is 12 amino acids long. TCRdb reprocessed the 5' RACE reads via MiXCR and lists one record per CDR3 protein. The sample lists 550,000 to 600,000 distinct CDR3 sequences, 20% to 25% seen once, with approximately 8% in the top ten. The sequence was obtained from an adult woman who had mild COVID-19 (a few samples of this study predate the infection). Cell type and time point are not known. Sequencing used PBMCs or a T cell subset sorted from them (not recorded which). The genes are TRBV3-1 and TRBJ2-7; TRBD2 matches at 7 bases. The CDR3 reads CASSRVSGEQYF. The CDR3 bases are TGTGCCAGCAGCCGGGTTAGCGGGGAGCAGTACTTC.